This entry concerns a single T cell receptor beta chain. The data were obtained in a study of preoperative IRX-2 immunotherapy in early breast cancer. Treatment: preoperative locoregional IRX-2 cytokine immunotherapy. Preoperative locoregional IRX-2 cytokine immunotherapy was tested in the phase Ib source study. Method: immunoSEQ multiplex PCR; TCRdb's copy keeps in-frame clones and lacks some. The repertoire holds approximately 27,000 clones, with 80% to 90% as singletons. The ends were cut back, 4 bases at V and 4 bases at J, with 11 bases in the middle. CDR1 is MDHEN and CDR2 is SYDVKM in the germline V gene. The CDR3 contains 14 residues.

The clonotype originates from a human donor with breast cancer. The chain is built from TRBV28 and TRBJ1-3; D call uncertain. The sample in question was lymph node tissue, obtained after IRX-2 immunotherapy. This chain's CDR3 is CASSSPGGGNTIYF. CDR3 DNA: TGTGCCAGCAGTTCTCCGGGCGGGGGAAACACCATATATTTT.